A selection of T cell receptor beta chains follows, all from one sample in a study of T-cell memory formation after mild COVID-19. MiXCR, run by TCRdb on the 5' RACE reads, gives a single entry per CDR3 protein. This repertoire shows some 190,000 distinct CDR3 sequences, around 16% found once; its top ten account for 2% to 2.5%. The sample taken for sequencing was PBMCs or a T cell subset sorted from them (not recorded which). All receptors derive from an adult woman who had mild COVID-19 (a few samples of this study predate the infection). Cell type and time point are not known. CDR3s include the opening cysteine and the closing phenylalanine or tryptophan. The order of the fields is V gene, D gene, clone size, J gene, CDR3 protein, CDR3 DNA. A D gene is named only where the DNA matches it firmly. Not all rows give a size; the values are once, few, many and, for expanded clones, a class.

V gene: TRBV20-1; D gene: .; clone size: .; J gene: TRBJ1-2; CDR3 protein: CSASRAQGYGYTF; CDR3 DNA: TGCAGTGCTAGCAGGGCTCAGGGCTATGGCTACACCTTC
V gene: TRBV6-5; D gene: TRBD1; clone size: .; J gene: TRBJ2-2; CDR3 protein: CASKDRGLLTGELFF; CDR3 DNA: TGTGCCAGCAAGGACAGGGGCCTATTGACCGGGGAGCTGTTTTTT
V gene: TRBV5-1; D gene: TRBD1; clone size: .; J gene: TRBJ2-7; CDR3 protein: CASSSLALGQGGHEQYF; CDR3 DNA: TGCGCCAGCAGCTCCCTGGCTCTGGGACAGGGTGGCCACGAGCAGTACTTC
V gene: TRBV12-3/TRBV12-4; D gene: TRBD1; clone size: few; J gene: TRBJ1-1; CDR3 protein: CASSRDRLNTEAFF; CDR3 DNA: TGTGCCAGCAGCCGGGACAGGCTGAACACTGAAGCTTTCTTT
V gene: TRBV5-1; D gene: TRBD1; clone size: few; J gene: TRBJ1-1; CDR3 protein: CASSLVQGMGEAFF; CDR3 DNA: TGCGCCAGCAGCTTGGTACAGGGGATGGGTGAAGCTTTCTTT
V gene: TRBV27; D gene: TRBD2; clone size: .; J gene: TRBJ2-1; CDR3 protein: CASRVIGGSEQFF; CDR3 DNA: TGTGCCAGCAGAGTCATCGGGGGGTCGGAGCAGTTCTTC
V gene: TRBV7-7; D gene: TRBD2; clone size: few; J gene: TRBJ2-1; CDR3 protein: CASSLGASGSHNEQFF; CDR3 DNA: TGTGCTAGCAGCTTAGGGGCTAGCGGGAGCCACAATGAGCAGTTCTTC
V gene: TRBV12-3/TRBV12-4; D gene: .; clone size: .; J gene: TRBJ2-7; CDR3 protein: CASSTGRAEQYF; CDR3 DNA: TGTGCCAGCAGTACCGGGCGCGCCGAGCAGTACTTC
V gene: TRBV2; D gene: TRBD2; clone size: .; J gene: TRBJ2-7; CDR3 protein: CASRGGTSGYPYEQYF; CDR3 DNA: TGTGCCAGCAGGGGAGGGACTAGCGGTTATCCCTACGAGCAGTACTTC
V gene: TRBV5-1; D gene: .; clone size: few; J gene: TRBJ2-1; CDR3 protein: CASNPVPPYNEQFF; CDR3 DNA: TGCGCCAGCAACCCGGTCCCCCCCTACAATGAGCAGTTCTTC
V gene: TRBV25-1; D gene: .; clone size: .; J gene: TRBJ2-1; CDR3 protein: CASSEGRMPYNEQFF; CDR3 DNA: TGTGCCAGCAGTGAAGGAAGGATGCCGTACAATGAGCAGTTCTTC
V gene: TRBV7-2; D gene: .; clone size: .; J gene: TRBJ2-1; CDR3 protein: CASSPRAPPGSYNEQFF; CDR3 DNA: TGTGCCAGCAGCCCCCGGGCTCCTCCGGGGTCCTACAATGAGCAGTTCTTC
V gene: TRBV3-1; D gene: TRBD2; clone size: .; J gene: TRBJ2-3; CDR3 protein: CASGERGGTDTQYF; CDR3 DNA: TGTGCCAGCGGAGAGCGGGGGGGAACAGATACGCAGTATTTT
V gene: TRBV3-1; D gene: .; clone size: few; J gene: TRBJ2-1; CDR3 protein: CASSHRRAGYNEQFF; CDR3 DNA: TGTGCCAGCAGCCACCGGAGGGCCGGGTACAATGAGCAGTTCTTC